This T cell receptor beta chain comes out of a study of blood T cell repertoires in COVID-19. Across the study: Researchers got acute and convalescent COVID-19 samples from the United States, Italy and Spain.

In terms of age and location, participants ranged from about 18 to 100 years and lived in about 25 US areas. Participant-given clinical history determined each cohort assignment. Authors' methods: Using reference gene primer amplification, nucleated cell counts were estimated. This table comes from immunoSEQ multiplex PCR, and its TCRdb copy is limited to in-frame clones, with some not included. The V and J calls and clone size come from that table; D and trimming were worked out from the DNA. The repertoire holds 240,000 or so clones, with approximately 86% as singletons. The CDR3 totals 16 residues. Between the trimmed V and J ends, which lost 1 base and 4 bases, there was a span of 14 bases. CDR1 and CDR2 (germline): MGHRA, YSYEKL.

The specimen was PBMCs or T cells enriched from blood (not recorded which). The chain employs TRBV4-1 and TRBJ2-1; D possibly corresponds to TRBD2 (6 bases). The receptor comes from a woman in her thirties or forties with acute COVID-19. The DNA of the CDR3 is TGCGCCAGCAGCCAAGGTCTAGCGACACTTTACAATGAGCAGTTCTTC. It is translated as CASSQGLATLYNEQFF.